The 18 T cell receptor beta chains given below trace back to one sample, sequenced in a study of shared clonotypes between healthy human individuals. Profiled with immunoSEQ multiplex PCR; TCRdb holds only in-frame clones, not every one. The repertoire holds over 2 million clones, with less than 95% as singletons. Naive CD8 cells were CD45RO-negative, positively selected for CCR7, excluding terminally differentiated effector memory CD45RA+ cells. The sequenced material came from naive CD8+ T cells sorted from blood. These receptors all stem from a young man in good health.

The chain joins TRBV2 to TRBJ1-5, with TRBD1 identical over 7 bases. Germline-derived CDR1 and CDR2 are SNHLY and FYNNEI. Trimming took 2 bases from V and 2 from J; bases not matched to a gene: 3. This CDR3 contains 15 residues. CDR3 sequence: CASSETGTGNQPQHF. CDR3 bases: TGTGCCAGCAGTGAAACTGGGACAGGCAATCAGCCCCAGCATTTT. Full variable domain (remainder filled in from reference TRBV2 and TRBJ1-5): EPEVTQTPSHQVTQMGQEVILRCVPISNHLYFYWYRQILGQKVEFLVSFYNNEISEKSEIFDDQFSVERPDGSNFTLKIRSTKLEDSAMYFCASSETGTGNQPQHFGDGTRLSIL.

J is TRBJ2-3 and V is TRBV9; perhaps TRBD2 as D (6 bases). Between the trimmed V and J ends, which lost 4 bases and 1 base, there was a span of 10 bases. The germline CDR1 and CDR2 sequences are SGDLS and YYNGEE. CDR3 length: 14 residues. CDR3 loop: CASSPQRGTDTQYF. For the CDR3, the DNA is TGTGCCAGCAGCCCCCAGCGGGGCACAGATACGCAGTATTTT.

As for this clone: Compared with germline, one end of the junction differs, possibly owing to a read error. The genes are TRBV4-3 and TRBJ2-7; 8 positions match TRBD2. The length of the CDR3 is 16 residues. Germline CDR1 reads LGHNA; CDR2 reads YSLEER. The CDR3 spells CASSQDNSGISHEQYF. In DNA form, the CDR3 reads TGCGCCAGCAGCCAAGATAATAGCGGGATCTCCCACGAGCAGTACTTC.

The gene calls are TRBV9 and TRBJ2-3; D unclear. CDR1 is SGDLS and CDR2 is YYNGEE in the germline V gene. Trimming removed 0 bases from V and 2 bases from J, with 4 bases in between. The CDR3 runs 13 residues. The chain's CDR3 is CASSVEHTDTQYF. CDR3 nucleotide sequence: TGTGCCAGCAGCGTAGAACACACAGATACGCAGTATTTT. The full variable domain, its missing parts supplied by reference TRBV9 and TRBJ2-3, is DSGVTQTPKHLITATGQRVTLRCSPRSGDLSVYWYQQSLDQGLQFLIQYYNGEERAKGNILERFSAQQFPDLHSELNLSSLELGDSALYFCASSVEHTDTQYFGPGTRLTVL.

This clone has only one observation. The chain couples TRBV13 to TRBJ2-3, with TRBD2 identical over 7 bases. Germline-derived CDR1 and CDR2 are PRHDT and FYEKMQ (reference sequence). The CDR3 runs to 14 residues. V lost 1 base to trimming and J lost 4 bases; unmatched junction nucleotides: 2. CDR3 in DNA: TGTGCCAGCAGCTTAGAGGGAGGGGCAGATACGCAGTATTTT. Protein: CASSLEGGADTQYF.

The CDR3 coding sequence is TGTGCCAGCAGCTTACCGCCGGGACTAGCGGGAGGGCCTTCTAGCACAGATACGCAGTATTTT. It yields the protein CASSLPPGLAGGPSSTDTQYF. The chain employs TRBV7-8 and TRBJ2-3, with 16 positions matching TRBD2. The CDR3 length is 21 residues. Germline loops: CDR1 SGHVS, CDR2 FQNEAQ. V was clipped by 2 bases and J by 0 bases; unmatched bases: 11.

The genes are TRBV28 and TRBJ1-1; TRBD1 is a possible D gene (5 bases). This CDR3 is 17 amino acids long. Germline lookup yields CDR1 MDHEN and CDR2 SYDVKM. Trimming took off 1 base at V and 4 bases at J, with 19 bases between the two ends. The CDR3 spells CASSLLYSGTSGTEAFF. In nucleotides, the CDR3 is TGTGCCAGCAGTTTATTATACTCGGGGACCTCCGGCACTGAAGCTTTCTTT.

This clone appeared a few times. The chain couples TRBV5-6 to TRBJ2-7, with TRBD2 matching 11 bases. Germline V gene data show CDR1 as SGHDT and CDR2 as YYEEEE. This CDR3 is 14 amino acids long. J gave up 2 bases and V 2 bases, and 0 bases lay outside the gene matches. The CDR3 DNA reads as TGTGCCAGCAGCTTTAGCGGGAGGGCCTACGAGCAGTACTTC. It translates to CASSFSGRAYEQYF.

The J gene is TRBJ1-1, the V gene TRBV5-6; weak D call: TRBD1 (6 bases). The CDR3 has 15 residues. Germline CDR1 reads SGHDT; CDR2 reads YYEEEE. V was cut by 5 bases and J by 4 bases, with 18 bases left in between. The CDR3: CASSLMGAPGTEAFF. Here the CDR3 DNA reads TGTGCCAGCAGTTTGATGGGGGCTCCGGGCACTGAAGCTTTCTTT.

The chain links TRBV2 to TRBJ2-3; D is unclear. Between the trimmed V and J ends, which lost 6 bases and 5 bases, there was a span of 6 bases. The CDR3 loop spans 11 amino acids. Germline V gene lookup returns CDR1 SNHLY and CDR2 FYNNEI. The CDR3, as DNA: TGTGCCAGCAGGTACCAAGATACGCAGTATTTT. Residues: CASRYQDTQYF.

The chain combines TRBV7-8 with TRBJ2-5; 7 nucleotides align to TRBD2. Trimming at V came to 0 bases and at J to 5 bases, leaving 9 bases not matched to a gene. CDR3 length equals 16 residues. CDR1 and CDR2 (germline): SGHVS, FQNEAQ. CDR3 bases: TGTGCCAGCAGCTTAGCGTCGGCTCGGGGGGAGGAGACCCAGTACTTC. Its protein is CASSLASARGEETQYF.

DNA of the CDR3: TGTGCCAGCCGACCACAGGGGGCAGAGACCCAGTACTTC. Amino acid sequence: CASRPQGAETQYF. The chain carries TRBV6-1 and TRBJ2-5; 9 bases are a match to TRBD1. The CDR3 is made up of 13 amino acids. The V gene end was trimmed by 8 bases and the J gene end by 4 bases; junction bases not matched to a gene: 5. Germline values: CDR1 MNHNS, CDR2 SASEGT.

The chain carries TRBV10-3 and TRBJ2-1; 9 bases line up with TRBD1. Trimming cost V 2 bases and J 2 bases; bases outside gene matches: 4. The CDR3 covers 16 residues. Looked up from germline, CDR1 is ENHRY and CDR2 is SYGVKD. The CDR3 DNA sequence: TGTGCCATCAGTGAGACGGGACAGGGCCCCTACAATGAGCAGTTCTTC. It specifies CAISETGQGPYNEQFF.

The chain has TRBV7-2 and TRBJ2-3; D possibly uses TRBD1 or TRBD2 (5 bases each). V was cut by 2 bases and J by 3 bases, with 15 bases left in between. This CDR3 region has 16 residues. Germline CDR1 SGHTA, CDR2 FQGNSA. DNA of the CDR3: TGTGCCAGCAGCTTACTGGGGCGGGCCCCGACAGATACGCAGTATTTT. It codes for CASSLLGRAPTDTQYF.

The DNA of the CDR3 is TGTGCCAGCAGCGCGAGGGGGACACTTTTTCAAGAGACCCAGTACTTC. This gives the protein CASSARGTLFQETQYF. This chain joins TRBV9 and TRBJ2-5; a weak D match, TRBD1 (6 bases). The CDR3 contains 16 residues. From germline, CDR1 is SGDLS and CDR2 YYNGEE. The ends were cut back, 3 bases at V and 2 bases at J, with 17 bases in the middle.

The chain is built from TRBV13 and TRBJ1-2, with D tentatively TRBD1 (5 bases). V was shortened by 1 base and J by 4 bases, with 10 bases between the two germline ends. The CDR3 consists of 14 residues. CDR1 is PRHDT and CDR2 is FYEKMQ in the germline V gene (reference sequence). The CDR3 spells CASSLERDPYGYTF. The CDR3, as DNA: TGTGCCAGCAGCTTAGAAAGGGACCCCTATGGCTACACCTTC.

This rearrangement joins TRBV29-1 to TRBJ2-7, with 14 bases matching TRBD2. V shed 6 bases, J shed 0 bases, and the junction held 13 bases outside the gene matches. Germline values: CDR1 SQVTM, CDR2 ANQGSEA. The CDR3 is 18 amino acids. In nucleotides, the CDR3 is TGCAGCGTCGGACCCCCGGGACTAGCGGGGGCCCTCTCCTACGAGCAGTACTTC. It codes for CSVGPPGLAGALSYEQYF.

The V gene is TRBV5-1, the J gene TRBJ1-2; perhaps TRBD1 as D (6 bases). The germline CDR1 and CDR2 sequences are SGHRS and YFSETQ. The V end lost 4 bases, the J end lost 4 bases, and 20 bases lay between the germline ends. The CDR3 runs 16 residues. CDR3 nucleotide sequence: TGCGCCAGCAGCGACTCCCTCCAGGGGATTAGCTATGGCTACACCTTC. This gives the protein CASSDSLQGISYGYTF.